The rows below give T cell receptor beta chains drawn from one sample of a study of T cell repertoires in cytomegalovirus infection. Antigens of these TCRs are unknown. Each CDR3 protein is one row after TCRdb ran MiXCR on the reads. The repertoire has about 830,000 distinct CDR3 sequences, 30% to 35% of them found once; the top ten carry around 12%. Sequenced material: cultured CD8+ T cells from PBMCs, taken from culture after CMV antigen stimulation. The receptor set was obtained from a human donor in good health (CMV status not recorded). Some clones in this sample may be carry-over from other donors' samples. Each CDR3 is given with its conserved first and last residue. D genes are given only for firm matches. The size entry is marked missing in some rows and otherwise reads once, few, many or a size class.

>TRBJ2-1|.|TRBV11-2|TRBD1
CASSRGTGGEQFF
TGTGCCAGCAGCCGCGGGACAGGGGGTGAGCAGTTCTTC
>TRBJ2-4|.|TRBV4-1|TRBD1
CASSHGTGGNIQYF
TGCGCCAGCAGCCACGGGACAGGGGGCAACATTCAGTACTTC
>TRBJ2-1|.|TRBV7-4|.
CTSSLVGNLWGHEQFF
TGTACCAGCAGCTTAGTTGGTAATCTTTGGGGCCATGAGCAGTTCTTC
>TRBJ1-1|few|TRBV7-9|.
CASSSPGTKAEAFF
TGTGCCAGCAGCTCACCCGGGACGAAGGCTGAAGCTTTCTTT
>TRBJ1-3|.|TRBV20-1|.
CSARGGSGNTIYF
TGCAGTGCTAGGGGCGGCTCTGGAAACACCATATATTTT
>TRBJ2-5|.|TRBV28|.
CASSFLSEIPSLPQETQYF
TGTGCCAGCAGTTTCCTCTCTGAGATACCGAGTTTACCCCAAGAGACCCAGTACTTC
>TRBJ1-1|many|TRBV12-5|TRBD1
CASGLVAGQGLLNTEAFF
TGTGCTAGTGGTTTGGTAGCGGGACAGGGGTTACTGAACACTGAAGCTTTCTTT
>TRBJ1-5|.|TRBV6-1|.
CANSPRGDSNQPQHF
TGTGCCAACAGTCCCCGGGGAGATAGCAATCAGCCCCAGCATTTT
>TRBJ2-3|few|TRBV6-6|.
CASSYATAYVTDTQYF
TGTGCCAGCAGTTACGCGACCGCATACGTCACAGATACGCAGTATTTT
>TRBJ2-5|few|TRBV12-3/TRBV12-4|.
CASSLGGVLETQYF
TGTGCCAGCAGTTTAGGGGGGGTATTAGAGACCCAGTACTTC
>TRBJ1-1|.|TRBV15|.
CATSRDLVRELRNTEAFF
TGTGCCACCAGCAGAGATCTAGTCAGGGAATTGAGGAACACTGAAGCTTTCTTT
>TRBJ1-5|.|TRBV3-1|.
CASSQDWGLDQPQHF
TGTGCCAGCAGCCAAGATTGGGGGCTGGATCAGCCCCAGCATTTT
>TRBJ2-1|few|TRBV28|.
CASSFRGNHNEQFF
TGTGCCAGCAGTTTTAGAGGAAACCACAATGAGCAGTTCTTC
>TRBJ2-5|many|TRBV7-7|TRBD2
CASSPSGGWQETQYF
TGTGCTAGCAGCCCTAGCGGGGGTTGGCAAGAGACCCAGTACTTC
>TRBJ2-1|once|TRBV12-3/TRBV12-4|.
CASSWPGVRFGEQFF
TGTGCCAGCAGCTGGCCCGGGGTGCGGTTCGGTGAGCAGTTCTTC
>TRBJ2-7|few|TRBV27|.
CASSWGETYEQYF
TGTGCCAGCAGTTGGGGGGAAACCTACGAGCAGTACTTC
>TRBJ2-2|.|TRBV28|.
CASTRRGPSRGITGELFF
TGTGCCAGCACCCGACGAGGCCCGAGCAGGGGAATCACCGGGGAGCTGTTTTTT
>TRBJ1-2|.|TRBV7-6|TRBD1
CASSLTGQPQDGYTF
TGTGCCAGCAGCTTAACGGGACAGCCTCAAGATGGCTACACCTTC
>TRBJ2-1|.|TRBV6-5|TRBD1
CASSLGQGGYSYNEQFF
TGTGCCAGCAGTCTGGGACAGGGAGGATACTCCTACAATGAGCAGTTCTTC
>TRBJ1-5|.|TRBV27|.
CANSPPGGPLANQPQHF
TGTGCCAACAGTCCCCCGGGGGGTCCGCTTGCTAATCAGCCCCAGCATTTT
>TRBJ2-2|.|TRBV4-1|.
CASSYKRDAGELFF
TGCGCCAGCAGCTATAAAAGGGACGCCGGGGAGCTGTTTTTT
>TRBJ1-4|.|TRBV19|.
CASSTQGVVIEKLFF
TGTGCCAGTAGTACTCAGGGAGTCGTCATTGAAAAACTGTTTTTT
>TRBJ2-1|.|TRBV20-1|TRBD2
CSARDLAGAPYNEQFF
TGCAGTGCTAGGGACCTAGCGGGGGCCCCCTACAATGAGCAGTTCTTC
>TRBJ1-1|.|TRBV13|.
CASSPRGGLITEAFF
TGTGCCAGCAGCCCCCGAGGGGGGCTCATCACTGAAGCTTTCTTT
>TRBJ2-7|few|TRBV4-2|.
CASSQVTGSFVEQYF
TGTGCCAGCAGCCAAGTAACAGGTTCATTCGTCGAGCAGTACTTC
>TRBJ2-5|few|TRBV4-1|TRBD1
CASSDHPGQGRETQYF
TGCGCCAGCAGCGATCATCCGGGACAGGGACGGGAGACCCAGTACTTC
>TRBJ2-1|.|TRBV19|.
CASSIDPGYEQFF
TGTGCCAGTAGTATAGACCCAGGGTATGAGCAGTTCTTC
>TRBJ1-6|few|TRBV27|.
CASSLGAGNSPLHF
TGTGCCAGCAGTTTAGGGGCGGGGAATTCACCCCTCCACTTT
>TRBJ1-2|few|TRBV7-9|.
CASSLVPQGRIYGYTF
TGTGCCAGCAGCTTAGTCCCGCAGGGGCGAATCTATGGCTACACCTTC
>TRBJ1-5|few|TRBV3-1|.
CASSQGSAQHF
TGTGCCAGCAGCCAAGGATCGGCCCAGCATTTT
>TRBJ1-5|few|TRBV7-2|.
CASSLDTAWGQPQHF
TGTGCCAGCAGCTTAGATACGGCGTGGGGGCAGCCCCAGCATTTT
>TRBJ1-2|few|TRBV6-2/TRBV6-3|.
CASRLTRQLYGYTF
TGTGCCAGCAGACTGACCCGTCAATTGTATGGCTACACCTTC
>TRBJ2-2|.|TRBV7-8|.
CASSSLDRLNTGELFF
TGTGCCAGCAGCTCACTTGACAGGCTGAACACCGGGGAGCTGTTTTTT
>TRBJ1-3|.|TRBV6-5|TRBD1
CASSYSDPRTGTGNTIYF
TGTGCCAGCAGTTACTCGGATCCCAGGACAGGGACTGGAAACACCATATATTTT
>TRBJ1-2|many|TRBV19|.
CASNAVPGDRNYGYTF
TGTGCCAGTAATGCAGTACCAGGGGACCGTAACTATGGCTACACCTTC
>TRBJ2-3|few|TRBV7-4|.
CASSLVGTLTDTQYF
TGTGCCAGCAGCTTAGTGGGCACCCTCACAGATACGCAGTATTTT
>TRBJ2-7|.|TRBV7-9|.
CASSTGRTYEQYF
TGTGCCAGCAGTACAGGGCGCACCTACGAGCAGTACTTC
>TRBJ2-2|many|TRBV4-1|.
CASSRVPGETGELFF
TGCGCCAGCAGCAGGGTTCCGGGAGAAACCGGGGAGCTGTTTTTT
>TRBJ1-1|.|TRBV6-2/TRBV6-3|TRBD1
CASRTGAGTEAFF
TGTGCCAGCAGGACAGGGGCTGGCACTGAAGCTTTCTTT
>TRBJ2-7|.|TRBV4-1|.
CASSQGGGTDEQYF
TGCGCCAGCAGCCAAGGAGGGGGAACCGACGAGCAGTACTTC
>TRBJ2-3|.|TRBV7-3|TRBD2
CASSPAGGHGDTQYF
TGTGCCAGCAGCCCAGCGGGGGGGCATGGAGATACGCAGTATTTT